This TCR beta chain was obtained from a study of OX40 agonist ivuxolimab in advanced cancers. Study context: Patients were dosed intravenously with ivuxolimab at 0.01 to 10 mg/kg every 2 weeks. Dose-escalation patients were diagnosed with hepatocellular carcinoma, melanoma, renal cell cancer or head and neck cancer.

Germline V gives CDR1 KGHSH, CDR2 LQKENI. The CDR3 length is 12 residues. The V end lost 2 bases, the J end lost 5 bases, and 5 bases lay between the germline ends. Measured with immunoSEQ multiplex PCR; TCRdb has only the in-frame clones, and not every one. The sample holds about 130,000 clones, about 90% seen once. As for this clone: Its antigen is unidentified.

The study, taken as a whole, reports: Averaging showed that CD8+ T cells had more expanded clones than CD4+ did. Patients who responded partially at 0.1-3.0 mg/kg showed clonal expansion ranking among the lowest.

The rearrangement joins TRBV18 to TRBJ2-3; no definite D call. Sample: CD4+ or CD8+ T cells sorted from blood, taken in a trial of the OX40 agonist ivuxolimab. The sequence derives from an adult with an advanced solid tumor such as melanoma, head and neck, liver or kidney cancer. The CDR3 protein is CASSPEVDTQYF. The CDR3 coding sequence is TGTGCCAGCTCACCAGAAGTAGATACGCAGTATTTT.